The 2 T cell receptor beta chains given below trace back to one sample, sequenced in a study of human T cells and chemical hapten exposure. Documented time point: pre-sensitization, week 0. Described treatment: therapeutic diphenylcyclopropenone sensitization with weekly scalp DPC. In TCRdb, the RACE reads were re-called with MiXCR into one record per CDR3 protein. Of fewer than 300,000 distinct CDR3 sequences listed, about 9% are singletons. The specimen was whole blood, collected in connection with sensitization to the hapten diphenylcyclopropenone (DPC). These receptors were collected from a middle-aged woman with alopecia areata. Some clones in this sample may be carry-over from other donors' samples.

This clonotype was observed a handful of times. The chain employs TRBV6-5 and TRBJ1-3; 7 nucleotides line up with TRBD1. Germline V lookup: CDR1 MNHEY, CDR2 SVGAGI. V lost 4 bases and J lost 4; bases outside the gene matches: 7. This CDR3 is 15 amino acids long. The CDR3 DNA follows: TGTGCCAGCAGTTCCCAGGGGGGAAGAGGAAACACCATATATTTT. The encoded protein is CASSSQGGRGNTIYF.

The chain has TRBV4-2 and TRBJ2-2; D remains unclear. Trimming removed 7 bases at V and 2 bases at J, with 8 bases between. The CDR3 is 13 residues long. CDR1 LGHNA and CDR2 YNFKEQ come from the germline V gene. The CDR3 DNA reads TGTGCCAGCACCTCGGACAACACCGGGGAGCTGTTTTTT. Protein product: CASTSDNTGELFF.